This TCR beta chain was recovered during a study of glioma-infiltrating T cells after dendritic cell vaccination. TCRB CDR3 was amplified from 2 ug genomic DNA or less. The PCR used 60 V beta and 13 J beta primers. Assay used: immunoSEQ multiplex PCR; TCRdb lists only in-frame clones, some missing. The sample contains 30,000 to 40,000 clones, 70% to 85% of which appear only once. V lost 2 bases and J lost 0, with 8 bases in between. Germline V gene sequence: CDR1 SGDLS, CDR2 YYNGEE. CDR3 length: 14 residues. This TCR derives from a human donor with glioblastoma. V usage is TRBV9 and J usage is TRBJ1-2, with D possibly being TRBD1 (5 bases). The sequencing here drew on blood, taken before dendritic cell vaccination. The CDR3 here is CASSVQGANYGYTF. The DNA of the CDR3 is TGTGCCAGCAGCGTCCAGGGCGCTAACTATGGCTACACCTTC. Looking up the rest from reference TRBV9 and TRBJ1-2 gives the full variable domain: DSGVTQTPKHLITATGQRVTLRCSPRSGDLSVYWYQQSLDQGLQFLIQYYNGEERAKGNILERFSAQQFPDLHSELNLSSLELGDSALYFCASSVQGANYGYTFGSGTRLTVV.